One and the same sample provided the 6 T cell receptor beta chains below, sequenced in a study of control samples from healthy donors and cancer patients (dated by TCRdb to about 2020). The library was built by means of the immunoSEQ multiplex PCR assay. TCRdb took over this immuneACCESS table, retaining in-frame rearrangements with V and J assigned. Such tables are incomplete; in checked studies, under half of the missing clones stem from an unresolved V gene, and the remainder is unexplained. The sample table lists 200,000 to 250,000 clones, around 94% of them with a count of one. Together, the top ten hold approximately 1.5% of the sample. Sequencing used blood. These receptors came from a man aged 50 or older in good health.

The J gene is TRBJ2-5, the V gene TRBV4-1; D is perhaps TRBD2 (5 bases). This CDR3 is built from 13 residues. Germline CDR1 MGHRA, CDR2 YSYEKL. Trimming shortened V by 0 bases and J by 14 bases, and 16 bases separated the two germline ends. As DNA, the CDR3 is TGCGCCAGCAGCCAAGAGGGAGAAACGGGCGTTTACTTC. Translating gives CASSQEGETGVYF.

This sequence joins TRBV18 and TRBJ1-2; TRBD1 agrees at 7 bases. There are 15 residues in the CDR3. CDR1 is KGHSH, CDR2 LQKENI, per germline. The trim removed 6 bases at V and 0 bases at J, leaving 7 bases unmatched. The CDR3 reads CASSPTGRANYGYTF. The DNA for the CDR3 is TGTGCCAGCTCTCCGACAGGGCGAGCTAACTATGGCTACACCTTC.

This sequence joins TRBV5-5 and TRBJ1-5, with TRBD1 as a possible D gene (5 bases). There are 15 residues in the CDR3. V was pared by 0 bases and J by 4 bases, with 11 bases between. Germline CDR1 reads SGHKS; CDR2 reads YYEKEE (reference sequence). Written as DNA, the CDR3 is TGTGCCAGCAGCTTGGTATCCGGGGCAAATCAGCCCCAGCATTTT. Encoded protein: CASSLVSGANQPQHF.

CDR3 sequence (DNA): TGTGCCAGCAGTCTACAGTACTCCTACGAGCAGTACTTC. Encoded protein: CASSLQYSYEQYF. The rearrangement joins TRBV6-6 to TRBJ2-7; no firm D call. Trimming took 5 bases from V and 0 from J, leaving 8 bases between them. This CDR3 region has 13 residues. Germline lookup yields CDR1 MNHNY and CDR2 SVGAGI (reference sequence).

CDR3 amino acids: CATSMGDRSLNTEAFF. CDR3 sequence (DNA): TGTGCCACCAGTATGGGGGACAGGAGCCTGAACACTGAAGCTTTCTTT. The rearrangement joins TRBV24-1 to TRBJ1-1; 8 positions agree with TRBD1. Germline-derived CDR1 and CDR2 are KGHDR and SFDVKD. J was trimmed by 0 bases and V by 6 bases; bases with no gene match: 8. This CDR3 has 16 amino acids.

As for this clone: This same CDR3 is encoded by further DNA sequences in the sample. The rearrangement uses TRBV2 and TRBJ1-6, with no clear D. Germline CDR1 SNHLY, CDR2 FYNNEI. V lost 3 bases and J lost 9, with 6 bases in between. This CDR3 contains 12 residues. CDR3 sequence reads: CASSEDSSPLHF. For the CDR3, the DNA is TGTGCCAGCAGTGAGGACTCTTCACCCCTCCACTTT.